Below are 22 T cell receptor beta chains sequenced from a single sample in a study of T cell changes during pregnancy in multiple sclerosis. Data came from immunoSEQ multiplex PCR; TCRdb stores just in-frame clones and leaves some out. The data contain 85,000 to 100,000 clones, about 92% of them singletons. Material: peripheral blood, obtained in the first trimester of pregnancy. Source of these receptors: a female donor with multiple sclerosis, enrolled in a pregnancy study.

The chain recombines TRBV29-1 with TRBJ2-1; D ambiguous. CDR1 is SQVTM and CDR2 is ANQGSEA in the germline V gene. This CDR3 is built from 13 residues. Trimming pared 7 bases from V and 6 bases from J, leaving 16 bases between. The CDR3 spells CSEAYLRGNEQFF. The CDR3 DNA reads TGCAGCGAAGCCTACTTAAGAGGCAATGAGCAGTTCTTC.

The V and J genes are TRBV11-1 and TRBJ2-7, with D unclear. Germline CDR1 and CDR2: SGHAT and FQDESV (reference sequence). The CDR3 has 15 residues. The V end lost 5 bases, the J end lost 5 bases, and 19 bases lay between the germline ends. The CDR3 protein is CASSPLLPFTDEQYF. The CDR3 nucleotides are TGTGCCAGCAGCCCCCTCCTTCCCTTTACGGACGAGCAGTACTTC.

The chain recombines TRBV18 with TRBJ1-2; the match to TRBD1 covers 7 bases. Germline trimming cut 3 bases from V and 6 bases from J; bases unmatched to any gene: 13. The CDR3 extends over 16 amino acids. Germline CDR1 KGHSH, CDR2 LQKENI. The CDR3 protein is CASSPKNLGTVHGYTF. For the CDR3, the DNA is TGTGCCAGCTCACCTAAGAACCTGGGGACAGTCCATGGCTACACCTTC.

The chain combines TRBV30 with TRBJ1-6, with a tentative D call TRBD1 (5 bases). This CDR3 comprises 14 residues. Trimming removed 0 bases from V and 11 bases from J, with 14 bases in between. CDR1 is GTSNPN and CDR2 is SVGIG in the germline V gene (reference sequence). CDR3 in amino acids: CAWSVRAGWPPLHF. CDR3 DNA sequence: TGTGCCTGGAGTGTACGGGCAGGGTGGCCACCCCTCCACTTT.

V is TRBV25-1 and J is TRBJ2-3, with 11 positions matching TRBD2. Germline lookup yields CDR1 MGHDK and CDR2 SYGVNS. This CDR3 comprises 15 residues. V was clipped by 4 bases and J by 3 bases; unmatched bases: 3. CDR3 in amino acids: CASSASGRLTDTQYF. The CDR3 region has the DNA TGTGCCAGCAGTGCTAGCGGGAGGCTGACAGATACGCAGTATTTT.

The V and J genes are TRBV7-2 and TRBJ2-2; the match to TRBD2 covers 10 bases. Germline CDR1 reads SGHTA; CDR2 reads FQGNSA. The CDR3 consists of 16 residues. With 3 bases clipped from V and 6 bases from J, the junction kept 7 bases outside the gene matches. In DNA, the CDR3 is TGTGCCAGCAGCTTTTGGAGCGGGAGGGGTGCCGGGGAGCTGTTTTTT. This translates into CASSFWSGRGAGELFF.

V is TRBV7-6 and J is TRBJ2-1; TRBD2 aligns across 9 bases. Looked up from germline, CDR1 is SGHVS and CDR2 is FNYEAQ. Losses at the gene ends were 4 bases for V and 2 bases for J; bases not matched to a gene: 3. The CDR3 extends over 15 amino acids. In nucleotides, the CDR3 is TGTGCCAGCAGCTCAGGGACTAGCACCTACAATGAGCAGTTCTTC. Translated, it gives CASSSGTSTYNEQFF.

The chain links TRBV27 to TRBJ2-3, with 10 bases identical to TRBD2. This CDR3 contains 15 residues. V shed 9 bases and J 3 bases; nucleotides not matched to a gene: 9. The germline gives CDR1 MNHEY, CDR2 SMNVEV (reference sequence). CDR3 DNA sequence: TGTGCCAGACCAGAGGCTAGCGGGAGTACAGATACGCAGTATTTT. Translated, it gives CARPEASGSTDTQYF.

The CDR3 DNA is TGTGCCAGCAGCCCTTCATCGGCAGATACGCAGTATTTT. Translation: CASSPSSADTQYF. The chain uses TRBV6-4 and TRBJ2-3; the D is unclear. Looked up from germline, CDR1 is MRHNA and CDR2 is SNTAGT. V was cut by 6 bases and J by 4 bases, with 11 bases left in between. This CDR3 is 13 amino acids long.

The chain joins TRBV27 to TRBJ1-5; D might be TRBD1 (6 bases). The CDR3 extends over 13 amino acids. CDR1 is MNHEY and CDR2 is SMNVEV in the germline V gene (reference sequence). V was trimmed by 6 bases and J by 5 bases, leaving 11 bases between them. The CDR3 sequence is CASSAGVYQPQHF. As DNA, the CDR3 is TGTGCCAGCAGCGCAGGGGTCTATCAGCCCCAGCATTTT.

This clone is a singleton in its sample. This sequence joins TRBV6-5 and TRBJ1-3; no clear D gene. Per germline, CDR1 MNHEY and CDR2 SVGAGI. The CDR3 has 15 amino acids. V lost 0 bases and J lost 3, with 9 bases in between. The DNA for the CDR3 is TGTGCCAGCAGTTACTCTAACTCTGGTGGAAACACCATATATTTT. Translation: CASSYSNSGGNTIYF.

The chain combines TRBV9 with TRBJ2-2; 7 nucleotides line up with TRBD1. CDR3 length equals 15 residues. The trim removed 3 bases at V and 3 bases at J, leaving 5 bases unmatched. Germline-derived CDR1 and CDR2 are SGDLS and YYNGEE. The CDR3 is CASSATGRDTGELFF. The CDR3 nucleotides read TGTGCCAGCAGCGCGACAGGGAGAGACACCGGGGAGCTGTTTTTT.

V is TRBV5-1 and J is TRBJ1-5; 8 bases align to TRBD1. V was pared by 8 bases and J by 7 bases, with 11 bases of the junction left unmatched. The CDR3 extends over 14 amino acids. Germline CDR1 SGHRS, CDR2 YFSETQ. The CDR3 DNA reads TGCGCCAGGACCGGGACAGGTCTAGACCAGCCCCAGCATTTT. It codes for CARTGTGLDQPQHF.

V and J are TRBV4-3 and TRBJ2-7; 12 bases line up with TRBD2. After removal of 1 base from V and 2 bases from J, the junction contained 6 bases not matched to a gene. Germline CDR1 is LGHNA and CDR2 is YSLEER. This CDR3 is 17 amino acids long. The CDR3 bases are TGCGCCAGCAGCCAAGCCAGGACTAGCGGGGTTACCTACGAGCAGTACTTC. This encodes CASSQARTSGVTYEQYF.

The rearrangement joins TRBV6-5 to TRBJ1-3; D unresolved. V shed 8 bases and J shed 1 base, with 6 bases lying between them. The CDR3 is 12 amino acids. Looked up from germline, CDR1 is MNHEY and CDR2 is SVGAGI. The CDR3 reads CASGLSGNTIYF. The CDR3 coding sequence is TGTGCCAGCGGCTTGTCTGGAAACACCATATATTTT.

The genes are TRBV29-1 and TRBJ2-1; 9 bases align to TRBD2. The CDR3 runs to 15 residues. CDR1 and CDR2 from the germline V gene are SQVTM and ANQGSEA. Trimming cost V 6 bases and J 8 bases; bases outside gene matches: 14. The CDR3 nucleotides are TGCAGCGTAAAGGGGCCTAGCGGGACCAAGGATGAGCAGTTCTTC. Its translation is CSVKGPSGTKDEQFF.

This chain joins TRBV7-9 and TRBJ2-1; D might be TRBD1 (6 bases). The CDR3 runs 15 residues. From germline, CDR1 is SEHNR and CDR2 FQNEAQ (reference sequence). Trimming removed 7 bases from V and 5 bases from J, with 18 bases in between. CDR3 region: CASNLMGAQNNEQFF. CDR3 DNA sequence: TGTGCCAGCAACCTAATGGGGGCTCAAAACAATGAGCAGTTCTTC.

This chain uses TRBV27 with TRBJ2-1; 11 bases match TRBD2. The CDR3 is 19 residues long. V dropped 6 bases and J dropped 0; count of bases not matched to a gene: 13. The germline gives CDR1 MNHEY, CDR2 SMNVEV (reference sequence). CDR3 in amino acids: CASSVFGLAGTPSYNEQFF. CDR3 nucleotides: TGTGCCAGCAGCGTCTTTGGACTAGCGGGTACCCCCTCCTACAATGAGCAGTTCTTC.

The chain uses TRBV4-2 and TRBJ2-2; 8 bases line up with TRBD2. The trim removed 4 bases at V and 4 bases at J, leaving 5 bases unmatched. Germline CDR1 is LGHNA and CDR2 is YNFKEQ. There are 15 residues in the CDR3. The chain's CDR3 is CASSLKREGTGELFF. In DNA, the CDR3 is TGTGCCAGCAGCCTGAAACGGGAGGGCACCGGGGAGCTGTTTTTT.

The chain joins TRBV27 to TRBJ2-2; the D gene is possibly TRBD1 (6 bases). The CDR3 runs to 14 residues. Trimming left V 3 bases short and J 4 bases short, with 9 bases between. The V gene's germline CDR1 is MNHEY and CDR2 SMNVEV (reference sequence). The DNA of the CDR3 is TGTGCCAGCAGTTTGGGACAAGTCACCGGGGAGCTGTTTTTT. Its translation is CASSLGQVTGELFF.

The CDR3 reads CASSSRLAGHNEQFF. In nucleotides, the CDR3 is TGTGCCAGCAGCTCGAGACTAGCGGGGCACAATGAGCAGTTCTTC. The chain links TRBV7-3 to TRBJ2-1, with 11 bases matching TRBD2. The germline V gene has CDR1 SGHTA and CDR2 FQGTGA. This CDR3 comprises 15 residues. J was trimmed by 5 bases and V by 4 bases; bases with no gene match: 4.

The table lists this clone with a count of one. V gene TRBV28 combines with J gene TRBJ1-4; D possibly corresponds to TRBD1 (5 bases). Per germline, CDR1 MDHEN and CDR2 SYDVKM. The CDR3 length is 14 residues. The V end was cut by 8 bases, the J end by 7 bases, with 17 bases between. As DNA, the CDR3 is TGTGCCAGCGGGCTCTACAGGAAACTTGAAAAACTGTTTTTT. It yields the protein CASGLYRKLEKLFF.